These T cell receptor beta chains were read from a single sample in a study of cytomegalovirus exposure and HLA in healthy donors. TCRdb keeps only in-frame clones here, not all; method: immunoSEQ multiplex PCR. The data contain some 150,000 clones, around 84% of them singletons. Input material: PBMCs. These receptors came from a human donor in good health. CDR3s include the opening cysteine and the closing phenylalanine or tryptophan. Fields, in order: D gene, clone size, V gene, J gene, CDR3 DNA, CDR3 protein. The D gene is left open where the match is weak. Size is omitted from some rows. Given values are once, few, many or a class for expanded clones.

TRBD2,-,TRBV27,TRBJ2-6,TGTGCCAGCAGTTTTAATGGCGGGAGATCTGGGGCCAACGTCCTGACTTTC,CASSFNGGRSGANVLTF
TRBD2,-,TRBV5-6,TRBJ2-1,TGTGCCAGCAGCTTGCCGCAAGCGGGACCCTACAATGAGCAGTTCTTC,CASSLPQAGPYNEQFF
TRBD1,-,TRBV18,TRBJ2-3,TGTGCCAGCTCACCTTATGGGGACAGCCACACAGATACGCAGTATTTT,CASSPYGDSHTDTQYF
TRBD2,-,TRBV7-9,TRBJ2-1,TGTGCCAGCAGCTACGGTGGCGGGAGCGGTAATGAGCAGTTCTTC,CASSYGGGSGNEQFF
TRBD1,-,TRBV5-4,TRBJ2-1,TGTGCCAGCAGCCCGCGACAGGGTCGTGAGCAGTTCTTC,CASSPRQGREQFF
-,-,TRBV7-2,TRBJ2-5,TGTGCCAGCACAAGGGGCACTGTGGGAGAGACCCAGTACTTC,CASTRGTVGETQYF
TRBD1,-,TRBV10-3,TRBJ1-5,TGTGCCATCAGCAGACAGGGGGTGGGCAATCAGCCCCAGCATTTT,CAISRQGVGNQPQHF
-,-,TRBV7-8,TRBJ1-4,TGTGCCAGCAGCCAACAGGGTCCAACTAATGAAAAACTGTTTTTT,CASSQQGPTNEKLFF
TRBD2,-,TRBV9,TRBJ2-7,TGTGCCAGCAGCGTAGGACTAGCGGGGCTCCGAGAGCAGTACTTC,CASSVGLAGLREQYF
-,-,TRBV18,TRBJ1-4,TGTGCCAGCTCACCACCGACAGAGGAAAAACTGTTTTTT,CASSPPTEEKLFF
-,-,TRBV6-1,TRBJ1-1,TGTGCCAGCAGCCTACAGGGGAACACTGAAGCTTTCTTT,CASSLQGNTEAFF
-,once,TRBV4-2,TRBJ1-5,TGTGCCAGCAGCCAAGATCTCGGACAGCCCAATCAGCCCCAGCATTTT,CASSQDLGQPNQPQHF
TRBD2,-,TRBV5-1,TRBJ2-1,TGCGCCAGCAGCTTGCTCGCGGGGGGGCTCATAGATGAGCAGTTCTTC,CASSLLAGGLIDEQFF
-,-,TRBV5-1,TRBJ1-2,TGCGCCAGCAGCCCAGGACGGGGGGCTGACTATGGCTACACCTTC,CASSPGRGADYGYTF
TRBD1,-,TRBV11-2,TRBJ1-3,TGTGCCAGCAGCTGGGGACAGGGGGCAGCTGGAAACACCATATATTTT,CASSWGQGAAGNTIYF
TRBD1,-,TRBV30,TRBJ1-1,TGTGCCTGGAGAAGCGTCTCGGGACAGAGAAACACTGAAGCTTTCTTT,CAWRSVSGQRNTEAFF
TRBD1,-,TRBV4-1,TRBJ2-5,TGCGCCAGCAGCAAACGCATAGGGGACAGGGGGCCGGAGACCCAGTACTTC,CASSKRIGDRGPETQYF
-,-,TRBV18,TRBJ1-1,TGTGCCAGCTCCCCGGGGGATAGTGAAGCTTTCTTT,CASSPGDSEAFF
-,-,TRBV6-1,TRBJ1-3,TGTGCCAGCAGTCAGAACACCATATATTTT,CASSQNTIYF
-,-,TRBV2,TRBJ2-6,TGTGCCAGCAGTGACAGGCTGCCTGGGGCCAACGTCCTGACTTTC,CASSDRLPGANVLTF
TRBD2,-,TRBV5-1,TRBJ2-1,TGCGCCAGCAGCTTCCCTCGACTAGCGTCGAGCTCCTACAATGAGCAGTTCTTC,CASSFPRLASSSYNEQFF
-,-,TRBV9,TRBJ2-2,TGTGCCAGCGGCCCAAGAAGGGGCCCTAACACCGGGGAGCTGTTTTTT,CASGPRRGPNTGELFF